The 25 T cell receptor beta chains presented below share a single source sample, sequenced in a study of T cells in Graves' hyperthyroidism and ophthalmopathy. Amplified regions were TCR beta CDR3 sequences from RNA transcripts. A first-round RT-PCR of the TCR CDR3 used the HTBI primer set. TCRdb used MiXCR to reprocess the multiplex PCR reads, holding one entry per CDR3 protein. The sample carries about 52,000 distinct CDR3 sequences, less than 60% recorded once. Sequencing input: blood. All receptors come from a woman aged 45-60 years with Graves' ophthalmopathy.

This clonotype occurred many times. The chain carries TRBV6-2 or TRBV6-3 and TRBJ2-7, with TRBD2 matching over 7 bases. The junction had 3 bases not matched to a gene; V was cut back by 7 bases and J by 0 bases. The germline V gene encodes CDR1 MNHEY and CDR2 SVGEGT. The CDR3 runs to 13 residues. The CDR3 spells CASTSGVSYEQYF. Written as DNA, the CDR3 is TGTGCCAGCACCAGCGGGGTCTCCTACGAGCAGTACTTC.

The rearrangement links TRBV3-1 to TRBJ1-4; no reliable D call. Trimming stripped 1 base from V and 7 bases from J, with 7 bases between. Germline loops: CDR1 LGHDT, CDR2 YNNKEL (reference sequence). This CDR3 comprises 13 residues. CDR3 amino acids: CASSQVDGEKLFF. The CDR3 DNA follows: TGTGCCAGCAGCCAAGTGGACGGTGAAAAACTGTTTTTT.

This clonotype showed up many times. Here the CDR3 DNA reads TGCGCCAGCAGCTTGGAGGGAATTGGGCCCTACGAGCAGTACTTC. Its protein is CASSLEGIGPYEQYF. The chain uses TRBV5-1 and TRBJ2-7, with no clear D. This CDR3 is built from 15 residues. The germline V gene has CDR1 SGHRS and CDR2 YFSETQ. The ends were cut back, 0 bases at V and 2 bases at J, with 12 bases in the middle.

The CDR3 DNA sequence: TGCGCCAGCAGTGCACTAGCGGGGGGTGAGACCCAGTACTTC. It yields the protein CASSALAGGETQYF. This rearrangement joins TRBV10-1 to TRBJ2-5; 12 nucleotides agree with TRBD2. CDR1 and CDR2 from the germline V gene are WNHNN and SYGVQD (reference sequence). V lost 4 bases, J lost 5 bases, and 2 bases stayed unmatched. CDR3 length equals 14 residues.

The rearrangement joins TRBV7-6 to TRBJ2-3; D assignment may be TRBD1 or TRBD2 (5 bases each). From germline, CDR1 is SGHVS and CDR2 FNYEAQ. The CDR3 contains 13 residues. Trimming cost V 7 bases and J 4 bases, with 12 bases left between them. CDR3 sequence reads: CASTQRDADTQYF. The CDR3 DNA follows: TGTGCCAGCACGCAACGGGACGCAGATACGCAGTATTTT.

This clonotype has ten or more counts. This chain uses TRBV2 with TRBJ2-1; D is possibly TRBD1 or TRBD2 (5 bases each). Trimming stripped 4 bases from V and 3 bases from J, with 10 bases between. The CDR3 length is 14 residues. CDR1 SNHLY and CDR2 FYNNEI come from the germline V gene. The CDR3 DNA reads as TGTGCCAGCAGTGGACGGGACGGCTACAATGAGCAGTTCTTC. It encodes CASSGRDGYNEQFF. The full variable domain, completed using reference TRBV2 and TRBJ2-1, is EPEVTQTPSHQVTQMGQEVILRCVPISNHLYFYWYRQILGQKVEFLVSFYNNEISEKSEIFDDQFSVERPDGSNFTLKIRSTKLEDSAMYFCASSGRDGYNEQFFGPGTRLTVL.

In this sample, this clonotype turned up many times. The CDR3 region is CASSSGRQETQYF. The CDR3 DNA reads as TGCGCCAGCAGCTCAGGGCGTCAAGAGACCCAGTACTTC. The chain carries TRBV5-1 and TRBJ2-5; D is possibly TRBD1 (5 bases). The V and J ends lost 3 bases and 2 bases respectively, with 8 bases between them. The CDR3 has 13 residues. CDR1 and CDR2 from the germline V gene are SGHRS and YFSETQ.

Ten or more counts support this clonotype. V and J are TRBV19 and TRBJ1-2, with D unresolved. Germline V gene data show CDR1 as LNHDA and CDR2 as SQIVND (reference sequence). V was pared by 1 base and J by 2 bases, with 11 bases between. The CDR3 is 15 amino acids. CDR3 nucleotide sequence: TGTGCCAGTAGTATAGGAGGGAATAGAAACTATGGCTACACCTTC. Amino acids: CASSIGGNRNYGYTF.

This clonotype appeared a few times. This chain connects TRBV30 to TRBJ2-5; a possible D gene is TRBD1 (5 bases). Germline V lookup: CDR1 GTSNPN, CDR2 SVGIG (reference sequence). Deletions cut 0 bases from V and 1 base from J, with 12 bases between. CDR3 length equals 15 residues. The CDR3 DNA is TGTGCCTGGAGTGTAAGGGGTCTAGTCCAAGAGACCCAGTACTTC. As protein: CAWSVRGLVQETQYF.

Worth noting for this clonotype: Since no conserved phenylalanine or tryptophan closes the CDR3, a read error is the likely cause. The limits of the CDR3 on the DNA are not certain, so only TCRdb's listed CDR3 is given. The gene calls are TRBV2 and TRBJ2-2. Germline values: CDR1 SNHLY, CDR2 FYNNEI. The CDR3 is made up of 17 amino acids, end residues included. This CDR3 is CASSESSVQRGTGELLL.

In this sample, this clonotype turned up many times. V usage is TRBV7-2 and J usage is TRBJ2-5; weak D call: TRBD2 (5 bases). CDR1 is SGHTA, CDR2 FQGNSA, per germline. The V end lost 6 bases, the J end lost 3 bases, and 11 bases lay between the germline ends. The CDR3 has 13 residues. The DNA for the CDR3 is TGTGCCAGCAGTCCCGGGGAAGAAGAGACCCAGTACTTC. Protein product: CASSPGEEETQYF.

In DNA, the CDR3 is TGCAGTGCTAGAGAGACTAGCGGGAGTTACGAGCAGTACTTC. This codes for CSARETSGSYEQYF. The chain is built from TRBV20-1 and TRBJ2-7; 12 bases fit TRBD2. Trimming took 0 bases from V and 4 from J; bases not matched to a gene: 1. The CDR3 runs 14 residues. CDR1 is DFQATT and CDR2 is SNEGSKA in the germline V gene (reference sequence).

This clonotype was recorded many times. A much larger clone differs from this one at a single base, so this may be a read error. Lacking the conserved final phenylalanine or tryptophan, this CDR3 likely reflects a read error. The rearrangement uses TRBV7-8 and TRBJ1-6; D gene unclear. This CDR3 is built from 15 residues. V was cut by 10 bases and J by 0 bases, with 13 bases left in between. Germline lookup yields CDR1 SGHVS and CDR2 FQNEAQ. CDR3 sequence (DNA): TGTGCCACCATTAAGGGAAGCTCCTATAATTCACCCCTCCACTGT. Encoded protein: CATIKGSSYNSPLHC.

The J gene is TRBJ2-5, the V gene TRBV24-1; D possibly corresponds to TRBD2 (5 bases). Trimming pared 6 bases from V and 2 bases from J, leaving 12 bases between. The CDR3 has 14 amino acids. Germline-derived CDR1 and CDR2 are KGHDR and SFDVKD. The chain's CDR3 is CATSRRLRQETQYF. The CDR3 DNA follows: TGTGCCACCAGTCGGAGGTTGCGGCAAGAGACCCAGTACTTC.

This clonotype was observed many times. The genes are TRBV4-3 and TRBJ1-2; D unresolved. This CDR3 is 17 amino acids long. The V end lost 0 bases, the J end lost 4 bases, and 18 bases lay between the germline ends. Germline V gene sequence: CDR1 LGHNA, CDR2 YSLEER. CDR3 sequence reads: CASSQEIHARPSYGYTF. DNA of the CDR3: TGCGCCAGCAGCCAAGAGATTCACGCCAGACCCTCCTATGGCTACACCTTC.

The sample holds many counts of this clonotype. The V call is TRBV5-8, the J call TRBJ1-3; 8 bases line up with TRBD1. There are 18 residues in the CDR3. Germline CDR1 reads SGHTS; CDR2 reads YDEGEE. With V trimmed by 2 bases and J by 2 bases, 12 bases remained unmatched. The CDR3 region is CASSLLGYRTGTGNTIYF. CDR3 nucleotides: TGTGCCAGCAGCTTATTGGGGTACCGGACAGGGACTGGAAACACCATATATTTT.

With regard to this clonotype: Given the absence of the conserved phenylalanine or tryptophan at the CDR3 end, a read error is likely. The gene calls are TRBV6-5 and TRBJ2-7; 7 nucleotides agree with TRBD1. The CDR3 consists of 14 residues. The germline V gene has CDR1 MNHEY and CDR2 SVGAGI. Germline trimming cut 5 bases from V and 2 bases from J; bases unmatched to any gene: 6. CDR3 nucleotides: TGTGCCAGCAGTGAAGGGGACAGCGCCTACGAGCAGTACCTC. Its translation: CASSEGDSAYEQYL.

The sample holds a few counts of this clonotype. Here the CDR3 reads CSAHSSDYEQYF. The CDR3 DNA reads as TGCAGCGCCCATAGTAGCGACTACGAGCAGTACTTC. The chain couples TRBV20-1 to TRBJ2-7, with TRBD2 as a possible D gene (5 bases). Germline-derived CDR1 and CDR2 are DFQATT and SNEGSKA (reference sequence). The CDR3 loop spans 12 amino acids.

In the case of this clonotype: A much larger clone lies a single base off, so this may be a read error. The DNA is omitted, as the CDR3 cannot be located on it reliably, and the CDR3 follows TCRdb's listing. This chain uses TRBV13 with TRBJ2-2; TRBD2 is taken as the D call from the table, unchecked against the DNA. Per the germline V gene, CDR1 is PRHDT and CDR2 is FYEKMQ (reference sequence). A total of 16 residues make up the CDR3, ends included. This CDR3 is CASSPSWGEGSGELVF.

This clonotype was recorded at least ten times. In nucleotides, the CDR3 is TGTGCCAGCAGCGTAGAGACAGGAACAACTAGCACAGATACGCAGTATTTT. Translation gives CASSVETGTTSTDTQYF. The chain is built from TRBV9 and TRBJ2-3, with D perhaps TRBD1 (6 bases). Germline CDR1 SGDLS, CDR2 YYNGEE. Trimming took 0 bases from V and 0 from J, leaving 14 bases between them. The CDR3 runs to 17 residues.

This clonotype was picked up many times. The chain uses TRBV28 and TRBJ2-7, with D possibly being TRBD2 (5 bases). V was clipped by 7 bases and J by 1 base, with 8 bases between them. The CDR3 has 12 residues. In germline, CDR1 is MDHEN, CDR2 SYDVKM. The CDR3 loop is CASKRGSYEQYF. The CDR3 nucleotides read TGTGCCAGCAAACGGGGTTCCTACGAGCAGTACTTC.

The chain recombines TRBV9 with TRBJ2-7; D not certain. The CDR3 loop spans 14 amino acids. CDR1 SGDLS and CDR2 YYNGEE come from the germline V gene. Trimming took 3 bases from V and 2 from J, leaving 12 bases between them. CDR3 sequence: CASSGARNTYEQYF. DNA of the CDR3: TGTGCCAGCAGCGGAGCCCGGAATACCTACGAGCAGTACTTC.

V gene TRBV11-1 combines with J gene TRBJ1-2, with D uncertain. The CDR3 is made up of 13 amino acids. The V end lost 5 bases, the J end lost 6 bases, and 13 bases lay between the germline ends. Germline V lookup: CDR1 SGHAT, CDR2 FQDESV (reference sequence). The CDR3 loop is CASSPRPSDGYTF. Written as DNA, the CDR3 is TGTGCCAGCAGCCCGCGGCCTAGCGATGGCTACACCTTC.

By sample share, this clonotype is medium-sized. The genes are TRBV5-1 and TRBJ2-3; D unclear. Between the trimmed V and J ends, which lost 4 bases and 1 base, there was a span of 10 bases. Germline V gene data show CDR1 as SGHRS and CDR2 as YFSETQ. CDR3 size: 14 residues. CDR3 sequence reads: CASSRQEGTDTQYF. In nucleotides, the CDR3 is TGCGCCAGCAGCCGACAAGAGGGCACAGATACGCAGTATTTT.

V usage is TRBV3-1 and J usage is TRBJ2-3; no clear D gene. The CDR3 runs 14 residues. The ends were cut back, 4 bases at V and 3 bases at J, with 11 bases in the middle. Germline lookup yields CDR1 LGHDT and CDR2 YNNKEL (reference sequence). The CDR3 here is CASSPFASTDTQYF. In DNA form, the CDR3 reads TGTGCCAGCAGCCCATTCGCAAGTACAGATACGCAGTATTTT.